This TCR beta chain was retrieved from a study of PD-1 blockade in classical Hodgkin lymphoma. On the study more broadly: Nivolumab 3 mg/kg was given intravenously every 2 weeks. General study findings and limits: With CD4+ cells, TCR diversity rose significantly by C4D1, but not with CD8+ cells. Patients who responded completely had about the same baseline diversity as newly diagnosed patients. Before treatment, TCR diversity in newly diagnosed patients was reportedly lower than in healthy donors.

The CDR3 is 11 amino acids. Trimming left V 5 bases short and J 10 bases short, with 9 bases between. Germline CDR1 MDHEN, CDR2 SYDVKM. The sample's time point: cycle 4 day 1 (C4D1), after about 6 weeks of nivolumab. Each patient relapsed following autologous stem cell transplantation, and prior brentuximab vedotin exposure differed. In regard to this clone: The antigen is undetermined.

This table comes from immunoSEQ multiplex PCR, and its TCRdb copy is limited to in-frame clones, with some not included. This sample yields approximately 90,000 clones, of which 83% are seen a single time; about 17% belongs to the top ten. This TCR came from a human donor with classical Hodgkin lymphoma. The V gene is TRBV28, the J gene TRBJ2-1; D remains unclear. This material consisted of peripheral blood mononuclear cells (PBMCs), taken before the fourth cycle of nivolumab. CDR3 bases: TGTGCCAGCAGTACTTATACCGAGCAGTTCTTC. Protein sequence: CASSTYTEQFF. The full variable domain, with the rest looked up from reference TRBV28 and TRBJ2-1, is DVKVTQSSRYLVKRTGEKVFLECVQDMDHENMFWYRQDPGLGLRLIYFSYDVKMKEKGDIPEGYSVSREKKERFSLILESASTNQTSMYLCASSTYTEQFFGPGTRLTVL.